A selection of T cell receptor beta chains follows, all from one sample in a study of blood T cell repertoires in COVID-19. Using immunoSEQ multiplex PCR, the repertoire was profiled, and TCRdb retains in-frame clones only, with some absent. The profile shows roughly 150,000 clones, approximately 82% of them singletons. The specimen sequenced was PBMCs or T cells enriched from blood (not recorded which). The receptors derive from a man in his 60s who had recovered from COVID-19. Each CDR3 is given with its conserved first and last residue. The D gene is left open where the match is weak. Only some rows state a clone size, as once, few, many or a class for expanded clones.

len | j_gene | v_gene | abundance | d_gene | CDR3nt | CDR3aa
18 | TRBJ2-2 | TRBV7-2 | . | TRBD2 | TGTGCCAGCAGCTTAGATGGACTAGCGGGAGGGCCCACCGGGGAGCTGTTTTTT | CASSLDGLAGGPTGELFF
14 | TRBJ1-6 | TRBV5-1 | . | . | TGCGCCAGCAGCCCGGGGGACGATACCCCGCACCTCCACTTT | CASSPGDDTPHLHF
19 | TRBJ2-6 | TRBV4-1 | . | TRBD2 | TGCGCCAGCAGCCAAGATCCTAGCGGGAGCAATTCTGGGGCCAACGTCCTGACTTTC | CASSQDPSGSNSGANVLTF
17 | TRBJ2-2 | TRBV28 | once | TRBD1 | TGTGCCAGCAGTCCTTCAATGCAACAGGGGGCAACCGGGGAGCTGTTTTTT | CASSPSMQQGATGELFF
16 | TRBJ1-3 | TRBV18 | . | TRBD1 | TGTGCCAGCTCGGCTACAGGGGCCTTCTCTGGAAACACCATATATTTT | CASSATGAFSGNTIYF
18 | TRBJ2-2 | TRBV5-6 | . | TRBD2 | TGTGCCAGCAGCCTCCCGAGACTAGCGGGGGGCAACACCGGGGAGCTGTTTTTT | CASSLPRLAGGNTGELFF
16 | TRBJ1-6 | TRBV4-2 | . | . | TGTGCCAGCAGCCAAGATCGAGGCACGAATAGTTCACCCCTCCACTTT | CASSQDRGTNSSPLHF
13 | TRBJ2-5 | TRBV2 | . | . | TGTGCCAGCAGTGAATCGACAGTTGCGACCCAGTACTTC | CASSESTVATQYF
15 | TRBJ2-3 | TRBV9 | many | . | TGTGCCAGCAGCGTAGCTGGAGATCGCACAGATACGCAGTATTTT | CASSVAGDRTDTQYF
18 | TRBJ2-3 | TRBV11-2 | . | TRBD2 | TGTGCCAGCAGCTTACGGACTAGCGGGAGGGCCAGCACAGATACGCAGTATTTT | CASSLRTSGRASTDTQYF
17 | TRBJ1-3 | TRBV5-1 | . | . | TGCGCCAGCAGCTTGTCCCTGGGGACAAACACTGGAAACACCATATATTTT | CASSLSLGTNTGNTIYF